This T cell receptor (beta chain) comes out of a study of T cell repertoires in cytomegalovirus infection (dated by TCRdb to about 2019). In the study overall: Because public TCR beta signatures pointed to carriage of CMV infection together with the matching HLA type, the HLA type of each donor mattered for the analysis. The study at large found these results: In the ex vivo response, HLA-C-restricted CMV-specific TCR beta clonotypes were dominant, and in two of eight donors the single most frequent clonotype came from this HLA-C-restricted group. Carriers of CMV infection plus the relevant HLA type were discriminated by the cumulative frequency of public TCR beta family members in the study cohort and in an independent approximately 400-donor cohort.

This clonotype was observed at least ten times. Its target antigen remains unknown. Base qualities are not recorded, but no much larger clone differs from it by a single base. The reads were generated on an Illumina HiSeq 1500. The public reads were run again by TCRdb, first through fastp at Q25 and then through MiXCR, and only productive beta chains were kept. Rows are unified per CDR3 protein, each entry keeping the most common DNA and genes. The sample includes some 700,000 distinct CDR3 sequences, with 35% observed a single time. 2.8% of the sample comes from the top ten. V is pared back by 1 base and J by 8 bases, with 18 bases lying between the germline termini. Reading the germline V gene gives CDR1 MGHRA and CDR2 YSYEKL. Including cysteine and phenylalanine, the CDR3 has 16 amino acids. The read is trimmed to its CDR3 DNA, 48 bases read in frame from base 1.

The TCR originated in a human donor in good health (CMV status not recorded). Some clones in this sample may be carry-over from other donors' samples. Input material: PBMCs. The sequence is built from TRBV4-1 and TRBJ2-1, with the D gene uncertain. The encoded CDR3 is CASSQVPYKFGDEQFF. The DNA is as follows: TGCGCCAGCAGCCAAGTTCCCTACAAATTCGGTGATGAGCAGTTCTTC.